This T cell receptor beta chain emerged from a study of tumor-infiltrating lymphocytes in localized non-small cell lung cancer. Regarding this clone: What it recognizes is unknown.

This CDR3 has 19 residues. Generated by immunoSEQ multiplex PCR, the TCRdb table keeps only in-frame clones and is missing some. Of under 25,000 clones listed, approximately 59% are singletons. Findings and limits, study-wide: Tumor T-cell fraction was not associated with recurrence-free survival.

The sequence was obtained from a human donor with non-small cell lung cancer. The chain couples TRBV21-1 to TRBJ2-7; the table's D gene call, TRBD2, was not cross checked with the DNA. TRBV21-1 counts as a pseudogene. The sample comprised lung tumor tissue. The CDR3 region is CASSKRPGLAARGSYEQYF. CDR3 DNA sequence: TGTGCCAGCAGCAAACGACCAGGACTAGCGGCGAGGGGGTCCTACGAGCAGTACTTC.